These T cell receptor beta chains were read from a single sample in a study of blood T cell repertoires in COVID-19. TCRdb's copy holds only in-frame clones and misses some; the assay was immunoSEQ multiplex PCR. The sample includes 150,000 or so clones, 80% to 90% of them seen just once. Sequenced: peripheral blood. Every receptor here comes from a man in his late teens or twenties with COVID-19, enrolled during active disease. The CDR3 runs from the conserved cysteine through the conserved F or W. The D gene is left open where the match is weak. Size tells how often a clone was seen (once, few, many) or the class of an expanded clone, and some rows leave it out.

size,V,D,J,DNA,CDR3
.,TRBV6-4,TRBD1,TRBJ2-1,TGTGCCAGCAGTGAGGCAGGGACAGGGGCTTTAGGTGAGCAGTTCTTC,CASSEAGTGALGEQFF
.,TRBV23-1,.,TRBJ2-5,TGCGCCAGCAGTATCGATTCCCCCCTCTACGGACAGCGAGAAGAAGAGACCCAGTACTTC,CASSIDSPLYGQREEETQYF
.,TRBV27,.,TRBJ1-5,TGTGCCAGCAGAGGGGGTTTAGGCAATCAGCCCCAGCATTTT,CASRGGLGNQPQHF
few,TRBV5-6,TRBD1,TRBJ1-2,TGTGCCAGCAGCCGCCCCGACAGGGCAGGTGGAGGCTACACCTTC,CASSRPDRAGGGYTF
.,TRBV29-1,TRBD2,TRBJ2-5,TGCAGCGTCCGACTAGCGGGAGTGGGGGAGACCCAGTACTTC,CSVRLAGVGETQYF
.,TRBV6-1,.,TRBJ1-2,TGTGCCAGCAGTGAAGCGCGGGTACGAGGCTACACCTTC,CASSEARVRGYTF
.,TRBV11-2,.,TRBJ2-3,TGTGCCAGCAGCTTTGGCAGGGTGCAAGATACGCAGTATTTT,CASSFGRVQDTQYF
.,TRBV7-2,.,TRBJ1-6,TGTGCCAGCAGCCCTCAGGGAGGGGAGAGGTATTCACCCCTCCACTTT,CASSPQGGERYSPLHF
.,TRBV4-3,TRBD2,TRBJ2-7,TGCGCCAGCAGCCAAGAGTTTAGCGGGAGGGCCTCCCTCTACGAGCAGTACTTC,CASSQEFSGRASLYEQYF
once,TRBV7-6,.,TRBJ1-2,TGTGCCAGCAGCTTAGGAGGCCGAGGGGGCTACACCTTC,CASSLGGRGGYTF
.,TRBV7-9,TRBD2,TRBJ2-7,TGTGCCAGCAGCCACTATGGATCGACTAGCGGCCTCTACGAGCAGTACTTC,CASSHYGSTSGLYEQYF
.,TRBV10-3,.,TRBJ1-5,TGTGCCATCGGACAGAAAAATCAGCCCCAGCATTTT,CAIGQKNQPQHF
.,TRBV7-9,.,TRBJ1-6,TGTGCCAGCAGCTCGCAGGACAGCAGAAATTCACCCCTCCACTTT,CASSSQDSRNSPLHF
.,TRBV19,TRBD2,TRBJ2-7,TGTGCCAGTAGTCCCTCGGGACTAGCCTTCTCCTACGAGCAGTACTTC,CASSPSGLAFSYEQYF
.,TRBV5-1,.,TRBJ2-2,TGCGCCAGCAGCTTGGCCCCGGAGCTTGGCACCGGGGAGCTGTTTTTT,CASSLAPELGTGELFF
.,TRBV30,TRBD2,TRBJ2-7,TGTGCCTCCGGGACTAGCGGGTCCTACGAGCAGTACTTC,CASGTSGSYEQYF
.,TRBV7-8,TRBD2,TRBJ2-7,TGTGCCAGCAGCCCCCGGAGGGCGGCGGGAGGTCCCTACGAGCAGTACTTC,CASSPRRAAGGPYEQYF
.,TRBV24-1,TRBD2,TRBJ2-1,TGTGCCACCAGTGATTTGACGTCTAGCGGGAGGGATTACAATGAGCAGTTCTTC,CATSDLTSSGRDYNEQFF
.,TRBV5-1,TRBD2,TRBJ2-7,TGCGCCAGCAGCTTTGGTAGCGGGAGGGCAGGGTACGAGCAGTACTTC,CASSFGSGRAGYEQYF
.,TRBV5-1,TRBD1,TRBJ2-2,TGCGCCAGCAGCCCAAGGGACAGGCTAGCGAACACCGGGGAGCTGTTTTTT,CASSPRDRLANTGELFF
.,TRBV19,.,TRBJ1-1,TGTGCCAGTAGAACGGGGGGAGACACTGAAGCTTTCTTT,CASRTGGDTEAFF
.,TRBV28,.,TRBJ2-7,TGTGCCAGCAGTTTATATCGGGATTCCTACGAGCAGTACTTC,CASSLYRDSYEQYF
once,TRBV5-4,TRBD2,TRBJ2-1,TGTGCCAGCAGCTTAGGACTAGCTGAGAATGAGCAGTTCTTC,CASSLGLAENEQFF
.,TRBV12-3/TRBV12-4,.,TRBJ1-5,TGTGCCAGCAGGGCCGGGATCAATCAGCCCCAGCATTTT,CASRAGINQPQHF
.,TRBV4-3,.,TRBJ1-2,TGCGCCAGCAGCCAGAGTGCAGGGGCCCCTGGCTACACCTTC,CASSQSAGAPGYTF
.,TRBV27,.,TRBJ2-2,TGTGCCAGCAGTTGGGGTAGGGGGGGACGGAACACCGGGGAGCTGTTTTTT,CASSWGRGGRNTGELFF
.,TRBV18,TRBD1,TRBJ2-7,TGTGCCAGCTCACCAGTGGGACAGGGCGAGCAGTACTTC,CASSPVGQGEQYF
.,TRBV19,.,TRBJ2-1,TGTGCCAGTAGTATATACAGGGACAATGAGCAGTTCTTC,CASSIYRDNEQFF
.,TRBV10-3,TRBD2,TRBJ2-5,TGTGCCGTAAGACTAGCGGGAGATAGTAATACCCAGTACTTC,CAVRLAGDSNTQYF
.,TRBV4-3,.,TRBJ1-2,TGCGCCAGCAGCCAAGATTTGGGCAGCACAATCTATGGCTACACCTTC,CASSQDLGSTIYGYTF
.,TRBV6-2/TRBV6-3,.,TRBJ2-1,TGTGCCAGCAGTTACGAACTGAGCTCCTACAATGAGCAGTTCTTC,CASSYELSSYNEQFF
.,TRBV5-8,.,TRBJ1-2,TGTGCCAGCAGCGGCCTTGGAGTCTACTATGGCTACACCTTC,CASSGLGVYYGYTF
.,TRBV5-1,TRBD2,TRBJ2-1,TGCGCCAGCAGCCCCTCCGGACTAGACAATGAGCAGTTCTTC,CASSPSGLDNEQFF
.,TRBV7-9,.,TRBJ1-1,TGTGCCAGCAGCTCGCAGGTGAACACTGAAGCTTTCTTT,CASSSQVNTEAFF
.,TRBV27,TRBD1,TRBJ1-1,TGTGCCAGCAGGTCGGGGACAGGGGGCCTTAACACTGAAGCTTTCTTT,CASRSGTGGLNTEAFF
.,TRBV28,TRBD2,TRBJ2-7,TGTGCCAGCAGTGTCCCGACTAGCGGGAAGTCCTACGAGCAGTACTTC,CASSVPTSGKSYEQYF
.,TRBV19,.,TRBJ2-3,TGTGCCAGTAGCCCCTGGCTAGCAGCAGATACGCAGTATTTT,CASSPWLAADTQYF
.,TRBV3-1/TRBV3-2,TRBD2,TRBJ2-7,TGTGCCAGCAGCCAAGGTCTAACTAGCGGAAATTACGAGCAGTACTTC,CASSQGLTSGNYEQYF